This TCR beta chain was captured in a study of post-analysis software for immune sequencing data. On the study more broadly: The courses of disease that were included comprised relapsing-remitting, secondary progressive and progressive-relapsing multiple sclerosis.

This clonotype was seen only a few times. The antigen is unknown. V dropped 2 bases and J dropped 3; count of bases not matched to a gene: 1. CDR3 length equals 13 residues. From germline, CDR1 is DFQATT and CDR2 SNEGSKA (reference sequence). Study-level findings and limits: Four or five TRBV segments were more frequent in patients than controls; TRBV5-6, TRBV5-1 and TRBV20-1 belonged to this group. Samples from one preparation batch, clustered by F measure, grouped strongly together. Multiple sclerosis patients had significantly lower normalized Chao1 diversity than controls.

Every TCR beta cDNA library bore unique molecular identifiers. Input of roughly 0.85 to 11 million T cells yielded a few hundred thousand cDNA molecules. MiXCR was run by TCRdb on the PCR reads, yielding one entry per CDR3 protein. The repertoire includes around 500,000 distinct CDR3 sequences, around a third of them detected once, and around 5.9% sits in the top ten. Material: blood. This sequence originates from a girl under 18 with multiple sclerosis. V gene TRBV20-1 combines with J gene TRBJ1-5; the match to TRBD1 covers 7 bases. The CDR3 sequence: CSARQGVNQPQHF. The CDR3 DNA reads TGCAGTGCTAGACAGGGGGTCAATCAGCCCCAGCATTTT.